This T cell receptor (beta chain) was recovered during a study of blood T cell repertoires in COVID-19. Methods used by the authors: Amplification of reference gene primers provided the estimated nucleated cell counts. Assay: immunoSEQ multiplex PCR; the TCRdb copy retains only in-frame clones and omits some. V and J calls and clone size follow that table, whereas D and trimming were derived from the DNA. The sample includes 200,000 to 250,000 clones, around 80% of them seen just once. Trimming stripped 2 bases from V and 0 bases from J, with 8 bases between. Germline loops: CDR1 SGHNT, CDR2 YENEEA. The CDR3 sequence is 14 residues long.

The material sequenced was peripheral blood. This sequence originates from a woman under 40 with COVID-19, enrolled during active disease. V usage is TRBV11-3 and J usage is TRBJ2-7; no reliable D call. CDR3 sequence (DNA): TGTGCCAGCAGCTTACGCGGCTTCTCCTACGAGCAGTACTTC. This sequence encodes CASSLRGFSYEQYF.